This TCR beta chain was captured in a study of identical twins listed by TCRdb under 2016. About the investigation overall: To test whether fetal clonotypes persist, this study deep-sequenced TCR alpha and beta repertoires from monozygotic twins, from unrelated adults of various ages, and from cord blood. Replicate twin experiments were performed at different times using different library preparation protocols to rule out contamination.

The CDR3 runs 12 residues from the cysteine to the phenylalanine. The read is trimmed to its CDR3 DNA, 36 bases read in frame from base 1. Trimming takes 6 bases from V and 7 bases from J, and the germline ends sit 10 bases apart. All donors were healthy Caucasians. Three pairs of female monozygotic twins, all aged 18 to 29 years, were included in the twin cohort. Positive isolation kits from Invitrogen were used to isolate the CD4+ and CD8+ T cell populations. This clonotype showed up just a few times. Its antigen is still unknown. No base qualities exist here, and no much larger clone lies one base off it. The paper's findings and limits, for the study overall: Out-of-frame TCR alpha sharing in monozygotic twins was systematically underestimated by recombination models, whereas sharing between unrelated individuals was in agreement with the recombination models. Compared with coincidental sharing between unrelated individuals, out-of-frame TCR alpha sequences shared between twins had an excess of sequences with low generation probability. Invariant T cells such as MAIT and iNKT could partly confound zero-insertion analyses, though diverse VJ usage argued against this for most clonotypes. Fewer insertions were carried by abundant cord blood beta clonotypes; a weaker similar trend was observed in young adult naive repertoires, while no such trend was observed in memory repertoires. In beta out-of-frame sequences, excess twin sharing was weaker, because having fewer shared sequences lowered the signal-to-noise ratio. Because the same donors could not be followed over many years, the conclusions depended on cross-sectional statistical analysis.

The library relied on 5' RACE. TCRdb names Illumina HiSeq 2000 as the instrument used. Template switching added a universal primer binding site, and the final cDNA carried a unique molecular identifier that allowed TCR cDNA molecules to be counted accurately. First-strand cDNA for TCR alpha and beta chains was synthesized from specific primers in the conserved constant-segment region. To control for contamination, every cDNA library carried two barcodes: a SMART-Mk sample barcode plus Illumina barcodes. TruSeq adapter sequences and Illumina sample barcodes were added in two successive PCR steps. Sequencing of the TCR alpha and beta cDNA libraries was done on the Illumina HiSeq platform using custom primers. The authors' analysis ran thus. MiGEC processed the raw reads to extract unique molecular identifiers, while MiXCR was used to determine the CDR3 positions. Recombination models were inferred per individual with the repgenHMM and IGoR tools using an EM algorithm. The analysis of shared clonotypes was done with the tcR package in R, with sharing normalized by the product of cloneset sizes. Out-of-frame nonproductive sequences were analyzed to study raw recombination free of thymic and clonal selection effects. TCRdb reran the public reads through fastp at Q25 and MiXCR, keeping productive beta chains. Every CDR3 protein is listed once, alongside the most common genes and DNA of its rows. These V and J calls originate from TCRdb's pipeline instead of the authors' own analysis. Here the sample has roughly 250,000 distinct CDR3 sequences; approximately 7.9% occur a single time. 5% to 6% of the sample is in the top ten clones.

The sample was also linked to a second study, of yellow fever vaccine responses in identical twins. As the second paper documents: The authors reported that the T cell response to vaccination in identical twins appeared partly convergent and partly personalized. In the study, vaccine-responding T cell clones were precisely tracked in identical twins.

This sequence originates from a woman aged 18-29 years in good health. Input material: CD8+ T cells sorted from blood. Recombination joined TRBV12-3 or TRBV12-4 with TRBJ2-1, with no confident D gene call. The CDR3 in this case is CASSFTANEQFF. At the DNA level, the sequence is TGTGCCAGCAGCTTTACGGCTAATGAGCAGTTCTTC.